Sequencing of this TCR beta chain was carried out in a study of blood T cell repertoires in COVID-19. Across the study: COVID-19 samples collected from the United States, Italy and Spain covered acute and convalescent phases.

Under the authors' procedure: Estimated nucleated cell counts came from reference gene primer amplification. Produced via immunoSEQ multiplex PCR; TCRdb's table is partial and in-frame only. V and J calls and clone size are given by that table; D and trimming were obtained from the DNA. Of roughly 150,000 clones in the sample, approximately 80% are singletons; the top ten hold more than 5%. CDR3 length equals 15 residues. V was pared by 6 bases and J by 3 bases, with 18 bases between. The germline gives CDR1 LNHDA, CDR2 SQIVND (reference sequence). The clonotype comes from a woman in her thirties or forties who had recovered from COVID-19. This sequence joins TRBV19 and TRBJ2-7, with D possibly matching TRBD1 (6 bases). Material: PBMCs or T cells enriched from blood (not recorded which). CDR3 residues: CASRDSNTPYYEQYF. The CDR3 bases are TGTGCCAGTAGGGACAGTAATACTCCCTACTACGAGCAGTACTTC.